This T cell receptor (beta chain) was recovered during a study of T cell responses to AZD1222 COVID-19 vaccine. Study-level information: Combined were second doses at about 4 or about 12 weeks. Study-wide findings and caveats: The donor group comprised mostly white British people and more females; the analysis possibly underestimated clonal diversity. At study baseline, merely a handful of AZD1222 recipients were seropositive.

On this clone itself: Its antigen is still unknown.

The germline V gene encodes CDR1 KGHSH and CDR2 LQKENI. The CDR3 has 13 residues. V shed 6 bases and J shed 6 bases, with 14 bases lying between them. Data came from immunoSEQ multiplex PCR; TCRdb stores just in-frame clones and leaves some out. The table has 70,000 to 90,000 clones, around nine tenths seen once. The receptor's source is an adult in good health. This chain joins TRBV18 and TRBJ1-2; the D gene is possibly TRBD1 (6 bases). The sample here was peripheral blood, taken on day 0 of AZD1222 vaccination. The CDR3 nucleotides read TGTGCCAGCTCGCGGGGGCAGGAAGATGGCTACACCTTC. This gives the protein CASSRGQEDGYTF.